The sequence of this TCR beta chain was determined in a study of shared clonotypes between healthy human individuals. Across the study: Three men and two women, aged 18 to 49, were donors.

CD4+ cell separation produced CD45RA+ naive and CD45RA-negative memory subsets. Clones were sequenced by immunoSEQ multiplex PCR, and TCRdb holds only the in-frame ones, with some missing. Of about 960,000 clones in the sample, about three quarters were seen once. Study conclusions and caveats: Clonotypes which were not shared had lower generation probabilities than clonotypes that all four donors shared.

CDR1 and CDR2 from the germline V gene are LNHDA and SQIVND (reference sequence). The V gene lost 3 bases and the J gene lost 3 bases, with 9 bases spanning the gap. The CDR3 covers 13 residues. As concerns this clone: Its target is not known.

The TCR sequence derives from a man aged 18 to 29 in good health. The rearrangement uses TRBV19 and TRBJ2-7, with D unresolved. Material: memory CD4+ T cells sorted from blood. Subset meaning: CD45RA-negative fraction. The CDR3 loop is CASSIPNSYEQYF. Written as DNA, the CDR3 is TGTGCCAGTAGTATCCCGAACAGCTACGAGCAGTACTTC.